These T cell receptor beta chains were read from a single sample in a study of OX40 agonist ivuxolimab in advanced cancers. Libraries were prepared by immunoSEQ multiplex PCR; TCRdb keeps only in-frame clonotypes and omits some of them. In the table there are 13,000 to 15,000 clones, approximately 80% of which are singletons. This sample comprised CD4+ or CD8+ T cells sorted from blood, obtained in a trial of the OX40 agonist ivuxolimab. The receptors here all came from an adult with an advanced solid tumor such as melanoma, head and neck, liver or kidney cancer. Each CDR3 is given with its conserved first and last residue. D genes are given only for firm matches. Some rows have no size entry. The others give once, few or many, or a class for an expanded clone.

j_call,v_call,d_call,clone_size,cdr3_aa,cdr3_nt
TRBJ2-1,TRBV13,-,-,CASSSYPNEQFF,TGTGCCAGCAGCTCCTACCCAAATGAGCAGTTCTTC
TRBJ1-5,TRBV6-6,-,-,CATCEGGSNQPQHF,TGTGCCACCTGCGAGGGGGGTAGCAATCAGCCCCAGCATTTT
TRBJ2-3,TRBV6-5,-,-,CASSYSRERADTQYF,TGTGCCAGCAGTTACTCACGGGAGAGGGCAGATACGCAGTATTTT
TRBJ2-1,TRBV5-1,-,-,CASSYSSEGEQFF,TGCGCCAGCAGCTACTCTAGCGAGGGTGAGCAGTTCTTC
TRBJ1-1,TRBV5-6,-,-,CASSLVRRAGGTEAFF,TGTGCCAGCAGCTTGGTCCGGAGGGCGGGCGGCACTGAAGCTTTCTTT
TRBJ1-2,TRBV29-1,-,-,CSISRDLANYGYTF,TGCAGCATCTCCCGGGACCTAGCTAACTATGGCTACACCTTC
TRBJ2-7,TRBV30,-,medium-sized,CAWTQRGLAYEQYF,TGTGCCTGGACCCAACGGGGACTGGCCTACGAGCAGTACTTC
TRBJ1-1,TRBV28,TRBD1,-,CASRWTGEVTEAFF,TGTGCCAGCAGGTGGACAGGGGAGGTCACTGAAGCTTTCTTT
TRBJ2-1,TRBV20-1,TRBD1,once,CSAGPGDREFF,TGCAGTGCTGGCCCCGGGGACAGGGAGTTCTTC
TRBJ2-7,TRBV7-9,-,-,CASSLGESGGIISPYEQYF,TGTGCCAGCAGCTTAGGGGAGTCAGGGGGGATTATTTCCCCCTACGAGCAGTACTTC
TRBJ1-2,TRBV5-1,-,-,CASSSDRRFNYGYTF,TGCGCCAGCAGCTCCGACAGGCGTTTTAACTATGGCTACACCTTC
TRBJ2-3,TRBV7-3,-,-,CASSRFGTDTQYF,TGTGCCAGCAGCCGATTTGGCACAGATACGCAGTATTTT
TRBJ2-1,TRBV9,TRBD1,few,CASSSRPGTASYNEQFF,TGTGCCAGCAGCTCTCGACCCGGGACAGCTTCCTACAATGAGCAGTTCTTC
TRBJ2-7,TRBV5-4,TRBD2,-,CASTPGLAGTYEQYF,TGTGCCAGCACCCCGGGACTAGCGGGAACCTACGAGCAGTACTTC
TRBJ2-7,TRBV19,TRBD2,-,CASSIGRENEQYF,TGTGCCAGTAGTATTGGGCGGGAGAACGAGCAGTACTTC
TRBJ1-1,TRBV29-1,-,-,CSVEAVVNTEAFF,TGCAGCGTTGAAGCGGTAGTGAACACTGAAGCTTTCTTT
TRBJ2-4,TRBV11-2,-,-,CASSPNVNIQYF,TGTGCCAGCAGCCCAAACGTGAACATTCAGTACTTC
TRBJ1-1,TRBV6-1,TRBD1,-,CASDRVGTEAFF,TGTGCCAGCGACAGGGTTGGAACTGAAGCTTTCTTT
TRBJ2-1,TRBV7-7,TRBD2,-,CASSWGLAGVDDEQFF,TGTGCTAGCAGCTGGGGACTAGCGGGAGTAGACGATGAGCAGTTCTTC
TRBJ2-2,TRBV7-3,TRBD2,-,CASSLGLAGGPNTGELFF,TGTGCCAGCAGCCTAGGACTAGCGGGAGGCCCGAACACCGGGGAGCTGTTTTTT
TRBJ2-1,TRBV4-1,-,-,CASSQEAGYNEQFF,TGCGCCAGCAGCCAAGAGGCAGGGTACAATGAGCAGTTCTTC
TRBJ2-1,TRBV5-1,TRBD2,-,CASSAPLAGTSDEQFF,TGCGCCAGCAGCGCCCCACTAGCGGGGACCTCGGATGAGCAGTTCTTC
TRBJ2-7,TRBV5-6,-,once,CASSFGVNEQYF,TGTGCCAGCAGCTTTGGCGTCAACGAGCAGTACTTC
TRBJ2-2,TRBV6-5,TRBD2,-,CASSYSGTAGELFF,TGTGCCAGCAGCTATAGCGGGACGGCCGGGGAGCTGTTTTTT
TRBJ2-7,TRBV29-1,TRBD1,-,CSVTGQSSYEQYF,TGCAGCGTTACGGGACAGAGCTCCTACGAGCAGTACTTC
TRBJ1-1,TRBV4-1,TRBD1,-,CASSPWGGGADTEAFF,TGCGCCAGCAGCCCCTGGGGAGGGGGCGCGGACACTGAAGCTTTCTTT
TRBJ2-7,TRBV7-3,-,-,CASSVQGREQYF,TGTGCCAGCAGCGTACAGGGTAGGGAGCAGTACTTC
TRBJ1-3,TRBV7-9,-,-,CASSSDSGLSGNTIYF,TGTGCCAGCAGCTCGGACAGTGGCCTCTCTGGAAACACCATATATTTT
TRBJ2-1,TRBV25-1,TRBD1,few,CASIGDRDYNEQFF,TGTGCCAGCATTGGGGACAGAGATTACAATGAGCAGTTCTTC
TRBJ1-1,TRBV9,-,-,CASSVGPGNTEAFF,TGTGCCAGCAGCGTAGGTCCAGGGAACACTGAAGCTTTCTTT
TRBJ2-5,TRBV27,TRBD2,-,CASRTSGSLETQYF,TGTGCCAGCCGGACTAGCGGGAGTTTAGAGACCCAGTACTTC
TRBJ1-1,TRBV5-1,-,-,CASSWRGGGGNTEAFF,TGCGCCAGCAGCTGGAGAGGTGGAGGCGGGAACACTGAAGCTTTCTTT
TRBJ2-3,TRBV7-9,TRBD1,-,CASRYTGEHTDTQYF,TGTGCCAGCAGATATACAGGGGAACACACAGATACGCAGTATTTT
TRBJ2-3,TRBV28,TRBD2,-,CASNLAGVGDTQYF,TGTGCCAGCAACTTAGCGGGAGTGGGAGATACGCAGTATTTT
TRBJ1-2,TRBV7-9,-,few,CASSSQEPANYGYTF,TGTGCCAGCAGCTCCCAGGAACCTGCTAACTATGGCTACACCTTC
TRBJ2-7,TRBV28,-,-,CASSLASGGYEQYF,TGTGCCAGCAGTTTGGCCTCAGGAGGATACGAGCAGTACTTC
TRBJ2-5,TRBV7-9,TRBD2,-,CASSLTGLGQETQYF,TGTGCCAGCAGCTTAACCGGACTAGGACAAGAGACCCAGTACTTC
TRBJ2-3,TRBV7-9,-,few,CASSLGVSTDTQYF,TGTGCCAGCAGCTTGGGAGTTAGCACAGATACGCAGTATTTT
TRBJ1-1,TRBV2,-,-,CASSEGMNTEAFF,TGTGCCAGCAGTGAAGGAATGAACACTGAAGCTTTCTTT
TRBJ1-5,TRBV19,-,-,CASGTQDSNQPQHF,TGTGCCAGCGGGACACAAGATAGCAATCAGCCCCAGCATTTT
TRBJ1-1,TRBV27,TRBD1,-,CASSSGTGTSMNTEAFF,TGTGCCAGCAGTTCCGGGACAGGGACCTCCATGAACACTGAAGCTTTCTTT
TRBJ2-5,TRBV6-5,TRBD2,-,CASSSRTSPETQYF,TGTGCCAGCAGTTCTAGGACTAGCCCGGAGACCCAGTACTTC
TRBJ2-7,TRBV9,-,-,CASSPGPYPAEQYF,TGTGCCAGCAGCCCCGGACCCTACCCCGCCGAGCAGTACTTC
TRBJ1-1,TRBV5-5,-,-,CASSLVWGNSEAFF,TGTGCCAGCAGCTTGGTTTGGGGGAACTCTGAAGCTTTCTTT